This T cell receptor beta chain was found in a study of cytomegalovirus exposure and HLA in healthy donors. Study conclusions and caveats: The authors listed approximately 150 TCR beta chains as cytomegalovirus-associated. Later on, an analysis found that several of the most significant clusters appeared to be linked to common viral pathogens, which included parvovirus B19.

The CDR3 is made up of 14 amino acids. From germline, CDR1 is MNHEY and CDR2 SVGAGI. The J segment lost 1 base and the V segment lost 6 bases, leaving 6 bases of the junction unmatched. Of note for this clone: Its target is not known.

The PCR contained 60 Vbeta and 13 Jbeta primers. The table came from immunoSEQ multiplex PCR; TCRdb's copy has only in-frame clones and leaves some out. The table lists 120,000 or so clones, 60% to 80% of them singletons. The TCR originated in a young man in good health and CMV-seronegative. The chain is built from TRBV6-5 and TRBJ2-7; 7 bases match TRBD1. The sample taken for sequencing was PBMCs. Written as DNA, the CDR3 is TGTGCCAGCAGGCCGGGACAGACTTCCTACGAGCAGTACTTC. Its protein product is CASRPGQTSYEQYF.